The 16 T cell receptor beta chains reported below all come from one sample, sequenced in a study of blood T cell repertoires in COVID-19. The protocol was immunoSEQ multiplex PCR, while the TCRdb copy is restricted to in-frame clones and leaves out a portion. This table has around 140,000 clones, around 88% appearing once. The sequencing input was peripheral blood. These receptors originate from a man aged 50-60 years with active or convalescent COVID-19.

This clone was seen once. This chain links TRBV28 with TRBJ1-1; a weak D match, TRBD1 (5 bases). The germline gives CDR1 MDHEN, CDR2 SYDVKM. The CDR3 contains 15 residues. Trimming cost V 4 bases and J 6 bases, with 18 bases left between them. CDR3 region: CASSYPDRGHSEAFF. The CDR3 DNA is TGTGCCAGCAGTTACCCAGACAGAGGACACTCTGAAGCTTTCTTT.

Written as DNA, the CDR3 is TGTGCCAGCAGCGTTACTAGCGGGGTCGGCGGGGAGCTGTTTTTT. Translating it yields CASSVTSGVGGELFF. V gene TRBV14 combines with J gene TRBJ2-2; TRBD2 matches 10 bases. CDR1 SGHDN and CDR2 FVKESK come from the germline V gene. Germline trimming cut 5 bases from V and 7 bases from J; bases unmatched to any gene: 7. CDR3 size: 15 residues.

The DNA of the CDR3 is TGCGCCAGCAGCTCGCCAGATCAGCCCCAGCATTTT. Translation: CASSSPDQPQHF. The V call is TRBV5-1, the J call TRBJ1-5; D is ambiguous. The V gene lost 3 bases and the J gene lost 5 bases, with 6 bases spanning the gap. Germline CDR1 SGHRS, CDR2 YFSETQ. This CDR3 has 12 amino acids. Based on the CDR3 plus reference TRBV5-1 and TRBJ1-5, the full variable domain is KAGVTQTPRYLIKTRGQQVTLSCSPISGHRSVSWYQQTPGQGLQFLFEYFSETQRNKGNFPGRFSGRQFSNSRSEMNVSTLELGDSALYLCASSSPDQPQHFGDGTRLSIL.

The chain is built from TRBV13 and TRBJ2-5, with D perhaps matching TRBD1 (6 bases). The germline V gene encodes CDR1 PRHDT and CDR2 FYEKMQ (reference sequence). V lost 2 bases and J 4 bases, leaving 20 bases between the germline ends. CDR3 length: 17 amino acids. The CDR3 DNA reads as TGTGCCAGCAGCTTAAGGGGGACCGGGACCCAATTAGAGACCCAGTACTTC. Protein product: CASSLRGTGTQLETQYF.

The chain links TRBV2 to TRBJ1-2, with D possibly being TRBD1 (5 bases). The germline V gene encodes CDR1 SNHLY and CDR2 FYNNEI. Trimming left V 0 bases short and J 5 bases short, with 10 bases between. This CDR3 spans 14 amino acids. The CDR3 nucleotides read TGTGCCAGCAGTGAAGCTAGGACAAATTATGGCTACACCTTC. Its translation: CASSEARTNYGYTF.

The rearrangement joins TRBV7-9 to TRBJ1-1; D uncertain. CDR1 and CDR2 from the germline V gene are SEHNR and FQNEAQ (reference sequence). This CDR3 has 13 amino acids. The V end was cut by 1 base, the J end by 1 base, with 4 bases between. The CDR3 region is CASSLEANTEAFF. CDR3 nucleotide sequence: TGTGCCAGCAGCTTAGAAGCGAACACTGAAGCTTTCTTT.

This CDR3 reads CASRKDRNQETQYF. CDR3 DNA: TGTGCCAGTAGGAAGGACAGGAACCAAGAGACCCAGTACTTC. This chain uses TRBV19 with TRBJ2-5; 7 bases agree with TRBD1. The CDR3 totals 14 residues. The V gene end was trimmed by 6 bases and the J gene end by 0 bases; junction bases not matched to a gene: 4. Germline assignment: CDR1 LNHDA and CDR2 SQIVND (reference sequence).

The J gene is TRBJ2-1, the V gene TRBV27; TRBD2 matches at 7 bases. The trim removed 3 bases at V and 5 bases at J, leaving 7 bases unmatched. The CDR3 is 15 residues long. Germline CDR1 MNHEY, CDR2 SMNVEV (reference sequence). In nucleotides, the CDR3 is TGTGCCAGCAGTTTCGGGCTAGCGGAGAACAATGAGCAGTTCTTC. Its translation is CASSFGLAENNEQFF.

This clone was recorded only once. The CDR3 is CASSQGGQGALYEQYF. The DNA for the CDR3 is TGCGCCAGCAGCCAAGGTGGACAGGGGGCGCTGTACGAGCAGTACTTC. The chain uses TRBV4-1 and TRBJ2-7; 11 positions match TRBD1. The CDR3 extends over 16 amino acids. V was clipped by 1 base and J by 4 bases; unmatched bases: 6. CDR1 and CDR2 (germline): MGHRA, YSYEKL.

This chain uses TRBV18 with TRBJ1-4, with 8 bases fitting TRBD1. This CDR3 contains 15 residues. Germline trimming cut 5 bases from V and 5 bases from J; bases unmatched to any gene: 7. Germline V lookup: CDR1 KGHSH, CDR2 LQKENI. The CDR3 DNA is TGTGCCAGCTCAGCACAGGGGGGGACCAATGAAAAACTGTTTTTT. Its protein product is CASSAQGGTNEKLFF. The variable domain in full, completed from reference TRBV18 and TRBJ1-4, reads NAGVMQNPRHLVRRRGQEARLRCSPMKGHSHVYWYRQLPEEGLKFMVYLQKENIIDESGMPKERFSAEFPKEGPSILRIQQVVRGDSAAYFCASSAQGGTNEKLFFGSGTQLSVL.

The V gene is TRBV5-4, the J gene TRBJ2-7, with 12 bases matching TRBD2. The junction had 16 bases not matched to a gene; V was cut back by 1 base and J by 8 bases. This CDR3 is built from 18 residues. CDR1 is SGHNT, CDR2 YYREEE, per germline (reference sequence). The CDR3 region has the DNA TGTGCCAGCAGCTTGCTGGGACTAGCGGGTTCCCCCCCTACGAAGCAGTACTTC. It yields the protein CASSLLGLAGSPPTKQYF.

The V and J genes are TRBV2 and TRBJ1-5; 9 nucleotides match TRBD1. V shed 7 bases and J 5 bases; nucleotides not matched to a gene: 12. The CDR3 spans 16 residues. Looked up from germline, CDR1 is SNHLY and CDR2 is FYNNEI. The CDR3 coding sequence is TGTGCCAGCACTTTGCGCCCGGACAGGGGACATCAGCCCCAGCATTTT. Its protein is CASTLRPDRGHQPQHF.

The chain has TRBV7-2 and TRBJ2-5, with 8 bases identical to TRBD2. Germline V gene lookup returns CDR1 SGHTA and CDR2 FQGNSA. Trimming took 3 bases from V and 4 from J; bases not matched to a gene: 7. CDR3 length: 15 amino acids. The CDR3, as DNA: TGTGCCAGCAGCTTCCCCGGGGGGGGACGAGAGACCCAGTACTTC. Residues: CASSFPGGGRETQYF.

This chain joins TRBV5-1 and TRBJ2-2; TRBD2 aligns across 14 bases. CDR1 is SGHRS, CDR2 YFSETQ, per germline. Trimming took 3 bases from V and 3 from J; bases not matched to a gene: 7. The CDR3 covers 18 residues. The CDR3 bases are TGCGCCAGCAGCTCCCGGACTAGCGGGAGGACGGACACCGGGGAGCTGTTTTTT. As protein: CASSSRTSGRTDTGELFF.

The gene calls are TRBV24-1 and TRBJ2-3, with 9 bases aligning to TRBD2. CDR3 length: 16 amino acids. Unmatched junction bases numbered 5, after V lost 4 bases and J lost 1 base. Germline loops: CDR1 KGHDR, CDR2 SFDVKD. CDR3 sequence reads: CATSDSERGGTDTQYF. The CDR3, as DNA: TGTGCCACCAGTGACTCTGAGCGGGGGGGCACAGATACGCAGTATTTT.

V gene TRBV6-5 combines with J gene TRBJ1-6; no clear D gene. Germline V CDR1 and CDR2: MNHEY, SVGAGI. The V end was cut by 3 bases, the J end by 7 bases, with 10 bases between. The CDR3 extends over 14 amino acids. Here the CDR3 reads CASSYASVNSPLHF. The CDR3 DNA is TGTGCCAGCAGTTATGCCTCGGTGAATTCACCCCTCCACTTT.